The rows below give T cell receptor beta chains drawn from one sample of a study of CD8 T cells in ankylosing spondylitis. Via MiXCR, TCRdb re-called the 5' RACE reads, giving one row per CDR3 protein. The sample records some 140,000 distinct CDR3 sequences, roughly 17% being singletons. The sequenced sample consisted of blood, either unsorted or a sorted T cell fraction (not recorded which). These receptors originate from a male donor with ankylosing spondylitis. CDR3s include the opening cysteine and the closing phenylalanine or tryptophan. The D gene is left open where the match is weak. Size is omitted from some rows. Given values are once, few, many or a class for expanded clones.

size: few
J: TRBJ1-3
V: TRBV27
D: TRBD1
DNA: TGTGCCAGCAGTTTATCCGGGACAGGGGACGGAAACACCATATATTTT
CDR3: CASSLSGTGDGNTIYF

size: .
J: TRBJ2-5
V: TRBV11-2
D: .
DNA: TGTGCCAGCGTAGGGGGAGAGGAGACCCAGTACTTC
CDR3: CASVGGEETQYF

size: few
J: TRBJ2-7
V: TRBV12-3/TRBV12-4
D: .
DNA: TGTGCCAGCAGTCTAGCGATCGAGCAGTACTTC
CDR3: CASSLAIEQYF

size: .
J: TRBJ2-2
V: TRBV27
D: .
DNA: TGTGCCAGCAGTTCCCGGACAGTCTTGAACACCGGGGAGCTGTTTTTT
CDR3: CASSSRTVLNTGELFF

size: .
J: TRBJ2-1
V: TRBV12-5
D: .
DNA: TGTGCTAGTGCGGGGGACCATAATATTAGGGACAATGAGCAGTTCTTC
CDR3: CASAGDHNIRDNEQFF

size: few
J: TRBJ2-5
V: TRBV7-9
D: .
DNA: TGTGCCAGCAGCTTTCGACACCAAGAGACCCAGTACTTC
CDR3: CASSFRHQETQYF

size: few
J: TRBJ2-7
V: TRBV27
D: TRBD2
DNA: TGTGCCAGCAGTTTAGAAGGACTAGCGGGTCGCTACGAGCAGTACTTC
CDR3: CASSLEGLAGRYEQYF

size: few
J: TRBJ2-7
V: TRBV3-1
D: TRBD2
DNA: TGTGCCAGCAGACACGGGAGGTCCTCCTACGAGCAGTACTTC
CDR3: CASRHGRSSYEQYF

size: .
J: TRBJ2-7
V: TRBV28
D: TRBD2
DNA: TGTGCCAGCAGTTCACCGGGACTAGCGACCTACGAGCAGTACTTC
CDR3: CASSSPGLATYEQYF

size: .
J: TRBJ1-1
V: TRBV9
D: .
DNA: TGTGCCAGCAGCGTAGGTGTCGGAACTGAAGCTTTCTTT
CDR3: CASSVGVGTEAFF

size: .
J: TRBJ2-1
V: TRBV10-3
D: .
DNA: TGTGCCATCAGTGAGTCGACATACAATGAGCAGTTCTTC
CDR3: CAISESTYNEQFF

size: .
J: TRBJ1-6
V: TRBV12-3/TRBV12-4
D: TRBD1
DNA: TGTGCCAGCAGTTTAGGACAGGGTAATGTTTCACCCCTCCACTTT
CDR3: CASSLGQGNVSPLHF

size: .
J: TRBJ2-2
V: TRBV27
D: .
DNA: TGTGCCAGCAGTTTATCGAATTATAGGGGAATCGGGGAGCTGTTTTTT
CDR3: CASSLSNYRGIGELFF

size: many
J: TRBJ2-6
V: TRBV29-1
D: .
DNA: TGCAGCGTTGAAGATCTGGGGCCGTCTGGGGCCAACGTCCTGACTTTC
CDR3: CSVEDLGPSGANVLTF

size: .
J: TRBJ2-1
V: TRBV7-8
D: .
DNA: TGTGCCAGCAGCCCCCGGCCCTCAAGCAATGAGCAGTTCTTC
CDR3: CASSPRPSSNEQFF

size: few
J: TRBJ2-1
V: TRBV9
D: .
DNA: TGTGCCAGCAGCGTAGGTCGGCGGCCCTCCTACAATGAGCAGTTCTTC
CDR3: CASSVGRRPSYNEQFF

size: .
J: TRBJ2-7
V: TRBV12-3/TRBV12-4
D: TRBD2
DNA: TGTGCCAGCAGTTTCGGACTAGCGGGCCGCACCTACGAGCAGTACTTC
CDR3: CASSFGLAGRTYEQYF

size: few
J: TRBJ2-7
V: TRBV6-1
D: TRBD2
DNA: TGTGCCAGCAGGGGACCCGGAGCGGGAGTCTACGAGCAGTACTTC
CDR3: CASRGPGAGVYEQYF

size: few
J: TRBJ2-1
V: TRBV9
D: .
DNA: TGTGCCAGCAGCGTAGTTCCGGGAGCCAACTACAATGAGCAGTTCTTC
CDR3: CASSVVPGANYNEQFF

size: few
J: TRBJ1-5
V: TRBV6-2/TRBV6-3
D: .
DNA: TGTGCCAGCAGTTACATGGAATACAATCAGCCCCAGCATTTT
CDR3: CASSYMEYNQPQHF

size: few
J: TRBJ2-1
V: TRBV13
D: TRBD1
DNA: TGTGCCAGCAGCCCCGGGACAGGCTCATGGAATGAGCAGTTCTTC
CDR3: CASSPGTGSWNEQFF

size: few
J: TRBJ2-3
V: TRBV19
D: TRBD2
DNA: TGTGCCAGTAGTCCGCCCGCCGGAAGCGGGAGTTGGACAGATACGCAGTATTTT
CDR3: CASSPPAGSGSWTDTQYF

size: once
J: TRBJ2-7
V: TRBV6-5
D: TRBD2
DNA: TGTGCCAGCAGTTACCCCCCAGCGGGAGGGAGCTCCTACGAGCAGTACTTC
CDR3: CASSYPPAGGSSYEQYF

size: few
J: TRBJ2-3
V: TRBV7-2
D: .
DNA: TGTGCCAGCAGCAACCCAGGTGGAGGGCCGACAGATACGCAGTATTTT
CDR3: CASSNPGGGPTDTQYF

size: few
J: TRBJ2-7
V: TRBV27
D: TRBD2
DNA: TGTGCCAGCAGGGGACTAGCCAGCACCTACGAGCAGTACTTC
CDR3: CASRGLASTYEQYF

size: .
J: TRBJ2-7
V: TRBV27
D: TRBD2
DNA: TGTGCCAGCAGTCCCGGGGGTAAGGGACTAATGGCCTACGAGCAGTACTTC
CDR3: CASSPGGKGLMAYEQYF

size: .
J: TRBJ2-7
V: TRBV7-9
D: .
DNA: TGTGCCAGCAGCCGGGACGGGACCACCTACGAGCAGTACTTC
CDR3: CASSRDGTTYEQYF

size: .
J: TRBJ2-5
V: TRBV7-9
D: .
DNA: TGTGCCAGCAGCACCCGGACCCAGAGCGGCGAGACCCAGTACTTC
CDR3: CASSTRTQSGETQYF

size: few
J: TRBJ1-1
V: TRBV12-3/TRBV12-4
D: .
DNA: TGTGCCAGCAGTTTAGGGACAGACGATGTCGCTTTCTTT
CDR3: CASSLGTDDVAFF

size: .
J: TRBJ2-3
V: TRBV11-3
D: .
DNA: TGTGCCAGCAGCCACCGAGGGCGGACTGGCAAAGATACGCAGTATTTT
CDR3: CASSHRGRTGKDTQYF

size: .
J: TRBJ1-6
V: TRBV27
D: .
DNA: TGTGCCAGCAGGGGCTCAACAGGGAGTTCACCCCTCCACTTT
CDR3: CASRGSTGSSPLHF

size: .
J: TRBJ2-7
V: TRBV20-1
D: .
DNA: TGCAGTGCTAGAGATGGAGGGACAGTGCACTACGAGCAGTACTTC
CDR3: CSARDGGTVHYEQYF

size: .
J: TRBJ2-3
V: TRBV11-1
D: .
DNA: TGTGCCAGCAGCTTCGGGACCGGTGGCACAGATACGCAGTATTTT
CDR3: CASSFGTGGTDTQYF

size: few
J: TRBJ2-7
V: TRBV7-8
D: .
DNA: TGTGCCAGCACCCCGAGACGCGGAGCCTACGAGCAGTACTTC
CDR3: CASTPRRGAYEQYF

size: .
J: TRBJ2-7
V: TRBV29-1
D: TRBD1
DNA: TGCAGCGTGCTGACAGGGAAAACCTACGAGCAGTACTTC
CDR3: CSVLTGKTYEQYF

size: few
J: TRBJ2-1
V: TRBV7-2
D: .
DNA: TGTGCCAGCAGCCCGCCGGGACTGGCATCCTACAATGAGCAGTTCTTC
CDR3: CASSPPGLASYNEQFF

size: .
J: TRBJ2-7
V: TRBV4-3
D: .
DNA: TGCGCCAGCAGCCAAGTGGTAGGGGAATACGAGCAGTACTTC
CDR3: CASSQVVGEYEQYF